This section outlines one T cell receptor beta chain sequence together with its context. What it binds is not known. J gave up 2 bases and V 1 base, and 7 bases lay outside the gene matches. The CDR3 consists of 17 residues. Germline V lookup: CDR1 SGHTA, CDR2 FQGNSA. This specimen belongs to a study of a mutant IDH1 vaccine in newly diagnosed glioma. Time point here: week 11, during vaccination. The investigators gave 300 ug of mutant IDH1 20-mer peptide in each vaccine dose, together with topical imiquimod. The repertoire was sequenced with immunoSEQ multiplex PCR; TCRdb's copy has only in-frame clones and lacks some. Of around 130,000 clones listed, roughly 78% are singletons.

The clonotype comes from a man between 35 and 55 years old with glioma. The rearrangement joins TRBV7-2 to TRBJ2-4; 8 nucleotides agree with TRBD1. This specimen consisted of PBMCs, obtained from a glioma patient whose treatment included an IDH1 peptide vaccine. The CDR3 loop reads CASSLGGFRGPKNIQYF. CDR3 in DNA: TGTGCCAGCAGCTTAGGTGGTTTCAGGGGGCCCAAAAACATTCAGTACTTC.